Listed here are 8 T cell receptor beta chains from one sample, sequenced in a study of blood T cell repertoires in COVID-19. Using immunoSEQ multiplex PCR, the repertoire was profiled, and TCRdb retains in-frame clones only, with some absent. The sample yields 130,000 to 150,000 clones, roughly 90% seen once. Sequencing input: peripheral blood. Receptors were obtained from a man between 45 and 60 years old with active or convalescent COVID-19.

This chain joins TRBV2 and TRBJ1-4; tentatively, D is TRBD1 (5 bases). The CDR3 loop spans 15 amino acids. Per the germline V gene, CDR1 is SNHLY and CDR2 is FYNNEI. The V and J ends lost 4 bases and 3 bases respectively, with 12 bases between them. CDR3 residues: CASSVQGAPNEKLFF. The CDR3 bases are TGTGCCAGCAGTGTCCAAGGGGCGCCTAATGAAAAACTGTTTTTT.

The chain is built from TRBV19 and TRBJ1-4; no clear D. CDR3 length: 15 amino acids. Trimming stripped 1 base from V and 0 bases from J, with 6 bases between. The germline V gene has CDR1 LNHDA and CDR2 SQIVND (reference sequence). The CDR3 region is CASSIGGSTNEKLFF. The CDR3 region has the DNA TGTGCCAGTAGTATAGGCGGATCAACTAATGAAAAACTGTTTTTT.

This chain joins TRBV5-5 and TRBJ2-1, with D possibly being TRBD1 (6 bases). Germline V CDR1 and CDR2: SGHKS, YYEKEE (reference sequence). The CDR3 consists of 14 residues. V lost 0 bases and J 5 bases, leaving 9 bases between the germline ends. CDR3 sequence: CASSLDRVNNEQFF. In nucleotides, the CDR3 is TGTGCCAGCAGCTTGGACAGGGTGAACAATGAGCAGTTCTTC.

This clone occurred once. This chain joins TRBV2 and TRBJ1-5, with D possibly TRBD1 on 6 matching bases. This CDR3 region has 14 residues. Per germline, CDR1 SNHLY and CDR2 FYNNEI. V shed 6 bases and J shed 0 bases, with 9 bases lying between them. Written as DNA, the CDR3 is TGTGCCAGCAGCAAGGACAGTAGCAATCAGCCCCAGCATTTT. Translating gives CASSKDSSNQPQHF.

The rearrangement links TRBV2 to TRBJ2-6; 7 nucleotides line up with TRBD1. The CDR3 length is 16 residues. V was pared by 0 bases and J by 2 bases, with 1 base of the junction left unmatched. Germline V gene lookup returns CDR1 SNHLY and CDR2 FYNNEI. CDR3 nucleotides: TGTGCCAGCAGTGAAGCAGACAGGGCTGGGGCCAACGTCCTGACTTTC. The encoded protein is CASSEADRAGANVLTF.

This clone was observed a handful of times. V gene TRBV7-2 combines with J gene TRBJ1-4; a possible D gene is TRBD1 (6 bases). The CDR3 is 13 residues long. Germline CDR1 and CDR2: SGHTA and FQGNSA. V was pared by 8 bases and J by 5 bases, with 12 bases between. The CDR3 coding sequence is TGTGCCAGCCGCCGGGGGGGCAATGAAAAACTGTTTTTT. Protein product: CASRRGGNEKLFF.

The CDR3 is CASSRGDREAFF. CDR3 nucleotides: TGCGCCAGCAGCAGGGGGGACAGGGAAGCTTTCTTT. The genes are TRBV4-3 and TRBJ1-1; TRBD1 agrees at 8 bases. With 5 bases clipped from V and 8 bases from J, the junction kept 4 bases outside the gene matches. This CDR3 is 12 amino acids long. Germline V CDR1 and CDR2: LGHNA, YSLEER.

This clone was seen a handful of times. The chain is built from TRBV24-1 and TRBJ1-5, with 8 positions matching TRBD1. The CDR3 contains 17 residues. V lost 5 bases to trimming and J lost 11 bases; unmatched junction nucleotides: 19. CDR1 and CDR2 from the germline V gene are KGHDR and SFDVKD. The CDR3 region has the DNA TGTGCCACCAGTGGCCCTACCCCCGGGACAGGTGTATTGACCCAGCATTTT. Amino acids: CATSGPTPGTGVLTQHF.